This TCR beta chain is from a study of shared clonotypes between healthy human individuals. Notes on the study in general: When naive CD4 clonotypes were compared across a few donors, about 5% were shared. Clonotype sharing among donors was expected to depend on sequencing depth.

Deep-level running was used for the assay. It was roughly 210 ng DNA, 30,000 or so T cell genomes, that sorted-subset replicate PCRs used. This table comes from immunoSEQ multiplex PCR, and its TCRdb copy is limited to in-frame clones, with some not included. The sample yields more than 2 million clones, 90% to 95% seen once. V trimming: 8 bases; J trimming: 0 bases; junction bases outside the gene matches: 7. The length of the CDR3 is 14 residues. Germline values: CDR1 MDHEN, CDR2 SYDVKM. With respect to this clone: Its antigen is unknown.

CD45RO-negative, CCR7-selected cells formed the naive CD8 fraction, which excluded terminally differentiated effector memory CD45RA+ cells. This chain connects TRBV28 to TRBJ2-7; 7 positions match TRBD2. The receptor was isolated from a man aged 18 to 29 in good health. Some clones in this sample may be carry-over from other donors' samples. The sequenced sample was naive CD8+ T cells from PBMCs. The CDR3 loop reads CASRLPGGSYEQYF. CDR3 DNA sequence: TGTGCCAGCCGACTTCCGGGAGGCTCCTACGAGCAGTACTTC.